The 9 T cell receptor beta chains below all came from one sample that was sequenced in a study of response to subunit inactivated influenza vaccine (dated by TCRdb to the late 2010s). The library came from RT-PCR. TCRdb names Illumina HiSeq 2500 as the instrument used. TCRdb reanalyzed the raw reads on its own, using fastp at Q25 for trimming and MiXCR for clone calling, and kept in-frame beta chains. Entries are consolidated by CDR3 protein sequence, retaining the most common genes and DNA. For this sample the table gives 500,000 to 600,000 distinct CDR3 sequences, of which over 9% were detected only once. The biggest ten clones account for approximately 9.9% of the sample. This same sample was also part of a study on T cells expressing NK-cell markers. As the second study states: TCR beta cDNA libraries were prepared using 5'RACE template switching, which introduced a universal primer site and unique molecular identifiers.

The source was PBMCs from blood, collected on the day of vaccination. Receptors were obtained from a man aged 45-60 years who received an inactivated influenza vaccine. Donor details come from another sample of the same person, matched by shared clones.

As to this clonotype: This could be a read error, since a much larger clone is one nucleotide away. The chain recombines TRBV2 with TRBJ2-1, with D perhaps matching TRBD1 (6 bases). The germline CDR1 and CDR2 sequences are SNHLY and FYNNEI. CDR3 length: 13 amino acids. Here the CDR3 DNA reads TGTGCCAGTCTAAAGATCCGGGACAATGAGCAGTTATTC. It specifies CASLKIRDNEQLF.

This clonotype was recorded a few times. The chain carries TRBV5-1 and TRBJ2-2; 7 nucleotides line up with TRBD1. With V trimmed by 2 bases and J by 0 bases, 7 bases remained unmatched. This CDR3 comprises 17 residues. The V gene's germline CDR1 is SGHRS and CDR2 YFSETQ. This chain's CDR3 is CASSFQGQGANTGELFF. The CDR3, as DNA: TGCGCCAGCAGCTTCCAGGGGCAGGGGGCGAACACCGGGGAGCTGTTTTTT. The entire variable domain, with the rest obtained from reference TRBV5-1 and TRBJ2-2, is as follows: KAGVTQTPRYLIKTRGQQVTLSCSPISGHRSVSWYQQTPGQGLQFLFEYFSETQRNKGNFPGRFSGRQFSNSRSEMNVSTLELGDSALYLCASSFQGQGANTGELFFGEGSRLTVL.

V usage is TRBV6-2 or TRBV6-3 and J usage is TRBJ2-1; TRBD2 matches at 8 bases. Germline CDR1 MNHEY, CDR2 SVGEGT. This CDR3 spans 15 amino acids. The ends lost 6 bases at V and 8 bases at J; junction bases unmatched: 12. The CDR3: CASRSLGTRGDEQFF. The CDR3 bases are TGTGCCAGCAGATCCCTTGGGACTAGGGGCGATGAGCAGTTCTTC.

At least ten counts were recorded for this clonotype. CDR3 loop: CASSWGTGGSTDTQYF. The CDR3 DNA follows: TGTGCCAGCAGCTGGGGGACAGGGGGTAGCACAGATACGCAGTATTTT. This chain uses TRBV7-2 with TRBJ2-3, with 11 bases that match TRBD1. CDR1 SGHTA and CDR2 FQGNSA come from the germline V gene. The J segment lost 0 bases and the V segment lost 4 bases, leaving 3 bases of the junction unmatched. This CDR3 contains 16 residues.

The sample holds a few counts of this clonotype. The V and J genes are TRBV15 and TRBJ2-7; tentatively, D is TRBD2 (5 bases). This CDR3 contains 17 residues. CDR1 LNHNV and CDR2 YYDKDF come from the germline V gene (reference sequence). V lost 0 bases and J lost 3, with 18 bases in between. In DNA form, the CDR3 reads TGTGCCACCAGCAGAGATAAGCTCGTCGGGGTCGGCTACGAGCAGTACTTC. Residues: CATSRDKLVGVGYEQYF.

J is TRBJ2-1 and V is TRBV12-3 or TRBV12-4, with 12 bases matching TRBD2. The CDR3 contains 13 residues. Trimming removed 6 bases from V and 7 bases from J; junction bases left unmatched: 1. CDR3 nucleotide sequence: TGTGCCAGCAGAACTAGCGGGGGGAATGAGCAGTTCTTC. It specifies CASRTSGGNEQFF.

A word on this clonotype: With a much larger clone just one base away, this may be a read error. This rearrangement joins TRBV20-1 to TRBJ1-4; D is unclear. This CDR3 is built from 14 residues. V shed 0 bases and J shed 8 bases, with 13 bases lying between them. Germline V gene sequence: CDR1 DFQATT, CDR2 SNEGSKA (reference sequence). The CDR3 DNA is TGCAGTGCTAGAGATATCAAGGTTAAGGAAAAACTGTTTTTT. It is translated as CSARDIKVKEKLFF.

This clonotype was counted only a few times. The V and J genes are TRBV6-2 or TRBV6-3 and TRBJ2-3; D might be TRBD2 (6 bases). V shed 6 bases and J shed 8 bases, with 18 bases lying between them. CDR1 is MNHEY, CDR2 SVGEGT, per germline. CDR3 size: 14 residues. The CDR3 is CASRPGTGDVTQYF. The DNA for the CDR3 is TGTGCCAGCAGACCGGGGACTGGGGATGTTACGCAGTATTTT.

This clonotype has more than one count but fewer than ten. The rearrangement links TRBV7-2 to TRBJ2-4; D is perhaps TRBD2 (5 bases). This CDR3 spans 13 amino acids. The V end was cut by 5 bases, the J end by 3 bases, with 8 bases between. Germline V gene lookup returns CDR1 SGHTA and CDR2 FQGNSA. The CDR3 loop reads CASSLGVKNIQYF. CDR3 in DNA: TGTGCCAGCAGCCTCGGGGTCAAAAACATTCAGTACTTC.